This T cell receptor (beta chain) was retrieved from a study of T cell repertoires in cytomegalovirus infection (dated by TCRdb to the late 2010s). About the investigation overall: Peptide stimulations targeted recently identified HLA-C-restricted CMV epitopes, whose presentation resists viral immunomodulation, together with well-studied HLA-B-restricted epitopes. Donor HLA type was relevant to the analysis, because carriage of CMV infection together with the matching HLA type was indicated by public TCR beta signatures.

Overall study results and their limits: The ex vivo response was dominated by HLA-C-restricted CMV-specific TCR beta clonotypes, and the single most frequent clonotype in two of eight donors was supplied by these HLA-C-restricted clonotypes. In both this cohort and an independent 352-donor cohort, the cumulative frequency of public TCR beta family members distinguished carriers of CMV infection plus the relevant HLA type.

The treatment or condition tag for this specimen amounts to: in vitro stimulation with specific CMV peptide epitopes to enrich CMV-specific T cells. CDR1 and CDR2 are read off the germline V gene as MNHEY and SVGEGT. V sheds 2 bases and J sheds 0 bases, leaving 11 bases between their ends. There are 15 amino acids in the CDR3, from cysteine to phenylalanine inclusive. The retained sequence is limited to the CDR3, 45 bases, with the frame set at the first base. This sample was sequenced with an Illumina HiSeq 1500. TCRdb reanalyzed the raw reads on its own, using fastp at Q25 for trimming and MiXCR for clone calling, and kept in-frame beta chains. Rows are unified per CDR3 protein, each entry keeping the most common DNA and genes. In all, the sample holds 400,000 to 600,000 distinct CDR3 sequences, and approximately 42% of those were seen once. The ten most abundant clones make up about two fifths of the sample.

There are a few counts of this clonotype. No antigen is known for it. The sample holds no much larger clone one base away, and base qualities are not on file. The chain uses TRBV6-2 or TRBV6-3 and TRBJ2-7, with no confidently assigned D gene. The source was cultured PBMCs, collected from culture after CMV antigen stimulation. This clonotype was obtained from a human donor in good health (CMV status not recorded). Some clones in this sample may be carry-over from other donors' samples. The bases read TGTGCCAGCAGTTACGGGCTTTCCGCCTCCTACGAGCAGTACTTC. Its product reads: CASSYGLSASYEQYF.